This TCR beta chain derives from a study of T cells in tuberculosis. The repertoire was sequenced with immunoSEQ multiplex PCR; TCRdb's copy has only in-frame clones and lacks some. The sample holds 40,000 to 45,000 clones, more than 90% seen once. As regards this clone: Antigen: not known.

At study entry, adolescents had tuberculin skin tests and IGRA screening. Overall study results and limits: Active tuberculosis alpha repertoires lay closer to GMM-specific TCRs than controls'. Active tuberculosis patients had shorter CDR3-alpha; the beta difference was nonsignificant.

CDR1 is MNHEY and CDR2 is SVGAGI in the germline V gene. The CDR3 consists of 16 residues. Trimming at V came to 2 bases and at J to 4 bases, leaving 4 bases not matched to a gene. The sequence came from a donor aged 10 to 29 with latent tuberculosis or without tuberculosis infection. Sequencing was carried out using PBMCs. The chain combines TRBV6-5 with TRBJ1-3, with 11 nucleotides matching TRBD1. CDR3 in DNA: TGTGCCAGCAGTTACCTGGGACAGGGGGTCGGAAACACCATATATTTT. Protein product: CASSYLGQGVGNTIYF.